Here is one TCR beta chain with its context. The data originate from a study of blood T cell repertoires in COVID-19. Per the study methods: The assay estimated nucleated cells by amplifying reference gene primers. TCRdb keeps only in-frame clones here, not all; method: immunoSEQ multiplex PCR. D and trimming were read from the DNA, whereas the V and J calls and clone size are those reported in that table. In the table there are about 410,000 clones, roughly nine tenths of which are singletons. Which cohort a participant joined came from the clinical history participants gave. Recovered status in Cohort 3 required two negative PCRs, clearance, or symptom resolution. Sequencing was done on a sample of PBMCs or T cells enriched from blood (not recorded which). The TCR sequence derives from a woman aged 25 to 39 who had recovered from COVID-19.

The CDR3 region is CASSYLRDRVRPNEKLFF. The DNA for the CDR3 is TGTGCCAGCAGTTACTTAAGGGACAGGGTAAGACCTAATGAAAAACTGTTTTTT. The chain has TRBV6-2 or TRBV6-3 and TRBJ1-4; 9 positions agree with TRBD1. The CDR3 has 18 amino acids. Germline CDR1 reads MNHEY; CDR2 reads SVGEGT. J was trimmed by 3 bases and V by 1 base; bases with no gene match: 9.